This TCR beta chain was found in a study of shared clonotypes between healthy human individuals. Data came from immunoSEQ multiplex PCR; TCRdb stores just in-frame clones and leaves some out. The sample shows 1,500,000 or so clones, less than 99% of them seen only once. With regard to this clone: Its antigen is not identified.

Study-level results: The study generally estimated greater richness for naive than memory subsets.

Trimming left V 1 base short and J 12 bases short, with 19 bases between. CDR1 and CDR2 from the germline V gene are SGHDN and FVKESK. The CDR3 loop spans 14 amino acids. The TCR originated in a man aged 25-45 years in good health. This chain links TRBV14 with TRBJ2-7, with D perhaps matching TRBD1 (7 bases). Sequencing was performed on naive CD4+ T cells sorted from blood. Indicated subset: CD45RA+ positively selected. The CDR3 DNA is TGTGCCAGCAGCCAAGTCTTGGAGGGGGCTAGCGCGTACTTC. Amino acids: CASSQVLEGASAYF.